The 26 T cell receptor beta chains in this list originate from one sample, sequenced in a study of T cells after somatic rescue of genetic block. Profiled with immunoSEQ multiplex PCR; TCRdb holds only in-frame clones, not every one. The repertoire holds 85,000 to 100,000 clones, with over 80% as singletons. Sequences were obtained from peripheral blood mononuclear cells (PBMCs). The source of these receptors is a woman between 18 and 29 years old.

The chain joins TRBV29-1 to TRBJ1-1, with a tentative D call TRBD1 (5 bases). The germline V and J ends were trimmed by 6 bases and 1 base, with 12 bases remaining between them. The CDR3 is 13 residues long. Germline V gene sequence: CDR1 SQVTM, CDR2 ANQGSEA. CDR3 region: CSVGGDANTEAFF. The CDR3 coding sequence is TGCAGCGTCGGAGGGGACGCGAACACTGAAGCTTTCTTT.

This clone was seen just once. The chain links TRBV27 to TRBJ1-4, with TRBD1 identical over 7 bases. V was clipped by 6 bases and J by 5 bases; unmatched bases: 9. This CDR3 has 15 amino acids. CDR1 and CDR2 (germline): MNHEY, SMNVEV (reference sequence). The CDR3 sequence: CASRSGQVGNEKLFF. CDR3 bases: TGTGCCAGCAGATCCGGACAGGTGGGCAATGAAAAACTGTTTTTT.

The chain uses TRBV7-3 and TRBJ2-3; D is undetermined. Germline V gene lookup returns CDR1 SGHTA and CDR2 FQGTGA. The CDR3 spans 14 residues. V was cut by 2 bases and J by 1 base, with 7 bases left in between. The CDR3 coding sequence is TGTGCCAGCAGCTTATCGGCAGGCACAGATACGCAGTATTTT. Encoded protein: CASSLSAGTDTQYF.

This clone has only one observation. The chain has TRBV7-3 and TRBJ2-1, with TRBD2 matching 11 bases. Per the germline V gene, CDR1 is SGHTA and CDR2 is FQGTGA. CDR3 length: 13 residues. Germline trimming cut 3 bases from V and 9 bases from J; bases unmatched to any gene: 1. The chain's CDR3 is CASSFSGRAEQFF. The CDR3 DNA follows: TGTGCCAGCAGCTTTAGCGGGAGGGCTGAGCAGTTCTTC. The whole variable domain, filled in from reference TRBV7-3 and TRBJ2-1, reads GAGVSQTPSNKVTEKGKYVELRCDPISGHTALYWYRQSLGQGPEFLIYFQGTGAADDSGLPNDRFFAVRPEGSVSTLKIQRTERGDSAVYLCASSFSGRAEQFFGPGTRLTVL.

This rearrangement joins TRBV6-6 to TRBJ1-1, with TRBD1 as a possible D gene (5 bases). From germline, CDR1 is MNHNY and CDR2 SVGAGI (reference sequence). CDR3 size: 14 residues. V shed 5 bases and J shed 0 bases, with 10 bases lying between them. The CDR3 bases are TGTGCCAGCAGTCGACTCAGGGTGAACACTGAAGCTTTCTTT. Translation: CASSRLRVNTEAFF.

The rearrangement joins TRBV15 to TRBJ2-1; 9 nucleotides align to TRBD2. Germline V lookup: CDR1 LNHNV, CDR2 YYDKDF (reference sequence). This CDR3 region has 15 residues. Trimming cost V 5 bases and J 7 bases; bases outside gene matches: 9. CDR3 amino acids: CATSAGLAMGNEQFF. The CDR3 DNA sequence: TGTGCCACCAGCGCGGGACTAGCTATGGGGAATGAGCAGTTCTTC.

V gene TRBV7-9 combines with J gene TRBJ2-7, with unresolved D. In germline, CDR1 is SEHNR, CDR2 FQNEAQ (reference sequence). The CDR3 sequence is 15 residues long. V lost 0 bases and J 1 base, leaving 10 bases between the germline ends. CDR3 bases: TGTGCCAGCAGCTTAGCGCCGAGCACTTCCTACGAGCAGTACTTC. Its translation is CASSLAPSTSYEQYF.

CDR3 DNA sequence: TGTGCCAGCAGTCCAAGGAACAGGGTTTTTATAAGCAATCAGCCCCAGCATTTT. This sequence encodes CASSPRNRVFISNQPQHF. The chain carries TRBV28 and TRBJ1-5, with D tentatively TRBD1 (6 bases). The ends were cut back, 5 bases at V and 1 base at J, with 21 bases in the middle. This CDR3 spans 18 amino acids. CDR1 MDHEN and CDR2 SYDVKM come from the germline V gene.

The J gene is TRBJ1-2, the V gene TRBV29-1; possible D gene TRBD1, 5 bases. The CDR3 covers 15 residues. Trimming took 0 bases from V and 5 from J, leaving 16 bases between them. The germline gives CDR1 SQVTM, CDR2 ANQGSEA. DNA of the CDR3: TGCAGCGTTGAAGATCTTCACAGGCCCCCTTATGGCTACACCTTC. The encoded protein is CSVEDLHRPPYGYTF. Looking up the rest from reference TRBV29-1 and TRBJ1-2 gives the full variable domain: SAVISQKPSRDICQRGTSLTIQCQVDSQVTMMFWYRQQPGQSLTLIATANQGSEATYESGFVIDKFPISRPNLTFSTLTVSNMSPEDSSIYLCSVEDLHRPPYGYTFGSGTRLTVV.

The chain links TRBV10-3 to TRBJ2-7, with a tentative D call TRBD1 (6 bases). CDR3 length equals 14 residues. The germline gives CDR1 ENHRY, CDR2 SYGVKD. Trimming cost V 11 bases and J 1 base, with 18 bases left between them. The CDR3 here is CAAQPGQLSYEQYF. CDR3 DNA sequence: TGTGCCGCCCAACCGGGACAACTTTCCTACGAGCAGTACTTC.

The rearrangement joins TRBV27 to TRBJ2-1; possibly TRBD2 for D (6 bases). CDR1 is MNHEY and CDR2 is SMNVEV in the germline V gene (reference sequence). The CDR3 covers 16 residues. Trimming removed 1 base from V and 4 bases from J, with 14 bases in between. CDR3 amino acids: CASSLLGLNGYNEQFF. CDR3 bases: TGTGCCAGCAGTTTATTGGGACTCAACGGATACAATGAGCAGTTCTTC.

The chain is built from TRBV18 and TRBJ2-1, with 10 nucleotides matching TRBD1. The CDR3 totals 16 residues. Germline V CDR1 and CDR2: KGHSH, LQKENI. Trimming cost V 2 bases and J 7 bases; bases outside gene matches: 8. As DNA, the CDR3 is TGTGCCAGCTCACCATCGGGACAGGGGAATTGGAATGAGCAGTTCTTC. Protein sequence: CASSPSGQGNWNEQFF.

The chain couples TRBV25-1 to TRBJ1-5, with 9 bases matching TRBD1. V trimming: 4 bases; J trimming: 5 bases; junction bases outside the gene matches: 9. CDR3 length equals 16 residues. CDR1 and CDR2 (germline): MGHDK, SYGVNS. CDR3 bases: TGTGCCAGCAGTGCAACAGGGGGCTCGACATATCAGCCCCAGCATTTT. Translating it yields CASSATGGSTYQPQHF.

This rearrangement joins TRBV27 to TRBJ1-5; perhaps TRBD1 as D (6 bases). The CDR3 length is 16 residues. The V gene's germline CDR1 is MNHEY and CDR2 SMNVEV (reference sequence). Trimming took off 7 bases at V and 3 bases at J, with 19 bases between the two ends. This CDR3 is CASTSFRTENNQPQHF. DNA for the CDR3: TGTGCCAGCACTTCATTTCGGACAGAGAACAATCAGCCCCAGCATTTT.

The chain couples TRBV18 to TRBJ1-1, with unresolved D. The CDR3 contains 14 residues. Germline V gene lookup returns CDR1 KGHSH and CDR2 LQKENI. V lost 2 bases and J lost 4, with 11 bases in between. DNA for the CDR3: TGTGCCAGCTCACCAAACCCCGGGAGCACTGAAGCTTTCTTT. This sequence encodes CASSPNPGSTEAFF.

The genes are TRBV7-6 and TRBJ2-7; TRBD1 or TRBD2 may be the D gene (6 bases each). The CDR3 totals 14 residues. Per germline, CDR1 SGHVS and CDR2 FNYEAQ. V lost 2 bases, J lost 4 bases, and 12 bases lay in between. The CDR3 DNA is TGTGCCAGCAGCTTATTACAGGGAGGTTACGAGCAGTACTTC. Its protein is CASSLLQGGYEQYF. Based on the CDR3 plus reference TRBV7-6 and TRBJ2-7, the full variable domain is GAGVSQSPRYKVTKRGQDVALRCDPISGHVSLYWYRQALGQGPEFLTYFNYEAQQDKSGLPNDRFSAERPEGSISTLTIQRTEQRDSAMYRCASSLLQGGYEQYFGPGTRLTVT.

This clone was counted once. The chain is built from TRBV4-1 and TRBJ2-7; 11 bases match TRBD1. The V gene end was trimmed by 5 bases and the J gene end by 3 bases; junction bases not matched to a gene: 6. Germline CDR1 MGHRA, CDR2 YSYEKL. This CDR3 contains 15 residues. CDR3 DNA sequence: TGCGCCAGCAGCTCCGGACAGGGGGCGGTCTACGAGCAGTACTTC. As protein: CASSSGQGAVYEQYF.

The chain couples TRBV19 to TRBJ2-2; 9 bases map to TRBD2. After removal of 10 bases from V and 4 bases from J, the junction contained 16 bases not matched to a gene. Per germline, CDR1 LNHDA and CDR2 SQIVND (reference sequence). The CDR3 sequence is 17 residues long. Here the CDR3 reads CATTSTAGGYSTGELFF. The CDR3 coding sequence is TGTGCCACCACCTCGACGGCGGGAGGGTATAGCACCGGGGAGCTGTTTTTT.

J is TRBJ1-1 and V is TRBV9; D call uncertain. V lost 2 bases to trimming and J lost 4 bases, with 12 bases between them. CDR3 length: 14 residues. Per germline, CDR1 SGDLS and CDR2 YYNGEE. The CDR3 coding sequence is TGTGCCAGCAGCGTCGAAGGAGTATCCACTGAAGCTTTCTTT. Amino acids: CASSVEGVSTEAFF.

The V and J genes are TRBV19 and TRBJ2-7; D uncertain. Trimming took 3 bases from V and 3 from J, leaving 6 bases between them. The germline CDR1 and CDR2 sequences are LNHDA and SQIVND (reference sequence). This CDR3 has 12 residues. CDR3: CASSIQGYEQYF. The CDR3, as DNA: TGTGCCAGTAGTATCCAAGGCTACGAGCAGTACTTC.

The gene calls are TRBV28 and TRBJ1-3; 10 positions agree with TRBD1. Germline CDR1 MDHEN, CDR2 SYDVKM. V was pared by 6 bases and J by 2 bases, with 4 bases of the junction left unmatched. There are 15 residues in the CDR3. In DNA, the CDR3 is TGTGCCAGCAGGGCCGGGACAGGGGCTGGAAACACCATATATTTT. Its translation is CASRAGTGAGNTIYF.

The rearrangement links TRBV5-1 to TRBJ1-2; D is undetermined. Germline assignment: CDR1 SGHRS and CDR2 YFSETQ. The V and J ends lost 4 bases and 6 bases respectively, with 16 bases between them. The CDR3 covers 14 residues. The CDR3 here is CASSLRWQADGYTF. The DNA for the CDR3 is TGCGCCAGCAGCCTCCGGTGGCAGGCAGATGGCTACACCTTC.

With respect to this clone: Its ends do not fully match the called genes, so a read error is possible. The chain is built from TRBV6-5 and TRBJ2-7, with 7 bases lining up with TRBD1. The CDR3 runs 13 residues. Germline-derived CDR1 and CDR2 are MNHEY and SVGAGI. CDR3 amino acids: CASSPVIGQAHDF. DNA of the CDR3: TGTGCCAGCAGCCCCGTTATCGGACAGGCGCATGACTTC.

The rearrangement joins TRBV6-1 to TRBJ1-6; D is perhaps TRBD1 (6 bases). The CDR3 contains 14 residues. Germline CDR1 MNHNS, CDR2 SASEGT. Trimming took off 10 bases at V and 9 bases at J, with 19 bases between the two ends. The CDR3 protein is CATLRGARGSPLHF. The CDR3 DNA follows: TGTGCCACCCTCAGGGGAGCCCGAGGTTCACCCCTCCACTTT.

The CDR3 is CASNDEYNEQFF. CDR3 DNA: TGTGCCAGCAATGACGAGTACAATGAGCAGTTCTTC. The chain couples TRBV28 to TRBJ2-1; D is ambiguous. Germline assignment: CDR1 MDHEN and CDR2 SYDVKM. This CDR3 contains 12 residues. Trimming cost V 7 bases and J 4 bases, with 8 bases left between them. Full variable domain (outside the CDR3, taken from reference TRBV28 and TRBJ2-1): DVKVTQSSRYLVKRTGEKVFLECVQDMDHENMFWYRQDPGLGLRLIYFSYDVKMKEKGDIPEGYSVSREKKERFSLILESASTNQTSMYLCASNDEYNEQFFGPGTRLTVL.

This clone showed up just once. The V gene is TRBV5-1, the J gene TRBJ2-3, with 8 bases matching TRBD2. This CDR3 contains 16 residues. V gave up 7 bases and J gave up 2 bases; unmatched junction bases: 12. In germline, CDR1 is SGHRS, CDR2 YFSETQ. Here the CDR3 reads CASLRGGASATDTQYF. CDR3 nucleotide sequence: TGCGCCAGCCTCCGGGGGGGGGCTAGCGCCACAGATACGCAGTATTTT. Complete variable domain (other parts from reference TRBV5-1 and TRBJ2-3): KAGVTQTPRYLIKTRGQQVTLSCSPISGHRSVSWYQQTPGQGLQFLFEYFSETQRNKGNFPGRFSGRQFSNSRSEMNVSTLELGDSALYLCASLRGGASATDTQYFGPGTRLTVL.